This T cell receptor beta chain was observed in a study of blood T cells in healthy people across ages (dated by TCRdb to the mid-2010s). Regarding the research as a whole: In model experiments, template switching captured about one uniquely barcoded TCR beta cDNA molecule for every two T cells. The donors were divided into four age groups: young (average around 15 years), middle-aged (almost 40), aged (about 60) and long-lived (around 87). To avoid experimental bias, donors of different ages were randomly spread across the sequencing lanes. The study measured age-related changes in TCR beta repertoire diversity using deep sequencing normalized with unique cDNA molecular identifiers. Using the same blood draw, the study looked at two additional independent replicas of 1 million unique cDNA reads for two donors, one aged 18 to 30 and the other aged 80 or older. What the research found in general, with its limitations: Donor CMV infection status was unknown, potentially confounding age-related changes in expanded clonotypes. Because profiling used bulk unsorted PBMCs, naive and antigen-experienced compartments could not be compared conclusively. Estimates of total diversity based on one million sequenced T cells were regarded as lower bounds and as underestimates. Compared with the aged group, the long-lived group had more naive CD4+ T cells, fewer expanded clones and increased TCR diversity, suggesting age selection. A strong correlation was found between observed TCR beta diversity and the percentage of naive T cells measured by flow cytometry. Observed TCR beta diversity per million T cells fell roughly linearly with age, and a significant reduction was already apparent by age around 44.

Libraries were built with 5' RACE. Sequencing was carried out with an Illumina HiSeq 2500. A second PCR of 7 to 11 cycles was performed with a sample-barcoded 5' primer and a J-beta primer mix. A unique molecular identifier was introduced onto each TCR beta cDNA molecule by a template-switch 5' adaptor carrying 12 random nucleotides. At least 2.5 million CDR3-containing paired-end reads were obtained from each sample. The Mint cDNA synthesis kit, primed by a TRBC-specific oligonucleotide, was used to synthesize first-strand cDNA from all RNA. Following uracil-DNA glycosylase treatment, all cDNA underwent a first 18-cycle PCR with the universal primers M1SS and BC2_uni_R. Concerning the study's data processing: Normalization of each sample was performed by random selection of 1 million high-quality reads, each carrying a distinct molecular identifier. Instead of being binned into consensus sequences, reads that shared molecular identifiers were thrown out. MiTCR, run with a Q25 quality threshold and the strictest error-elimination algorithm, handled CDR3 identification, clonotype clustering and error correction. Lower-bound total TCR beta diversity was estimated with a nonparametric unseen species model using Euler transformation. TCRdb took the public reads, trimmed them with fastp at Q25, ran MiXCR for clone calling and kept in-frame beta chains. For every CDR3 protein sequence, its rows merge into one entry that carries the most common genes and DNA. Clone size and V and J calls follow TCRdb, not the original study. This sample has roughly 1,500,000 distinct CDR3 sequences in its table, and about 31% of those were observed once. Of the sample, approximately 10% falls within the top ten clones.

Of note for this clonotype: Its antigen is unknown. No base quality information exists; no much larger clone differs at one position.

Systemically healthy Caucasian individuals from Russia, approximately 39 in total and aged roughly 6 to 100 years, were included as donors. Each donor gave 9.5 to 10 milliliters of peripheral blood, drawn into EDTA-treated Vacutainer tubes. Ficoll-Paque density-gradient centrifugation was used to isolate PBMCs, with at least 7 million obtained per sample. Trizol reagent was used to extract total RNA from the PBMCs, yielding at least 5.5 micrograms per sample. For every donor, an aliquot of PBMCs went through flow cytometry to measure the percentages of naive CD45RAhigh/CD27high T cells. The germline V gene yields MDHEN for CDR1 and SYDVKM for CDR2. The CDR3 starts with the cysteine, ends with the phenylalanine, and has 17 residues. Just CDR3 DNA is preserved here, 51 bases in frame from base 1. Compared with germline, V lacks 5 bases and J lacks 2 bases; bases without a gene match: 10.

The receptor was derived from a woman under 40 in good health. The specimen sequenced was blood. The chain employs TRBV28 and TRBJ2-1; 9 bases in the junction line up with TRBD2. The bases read TGTGCCAGCAGTAGATTTCGTAGCGGGAGAGCCTACAATGAGCAGTTCTTC. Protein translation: CASSRFRSGRAYNEQFF.